The clone carrying this T cell receptor beta chain was found a few times. Its antigen is as yet unknown. This entry is derived from a study of cytomegalovirus exposure and HLA in healthy donors. CDR3 size: 14 residues. The V segment lost 3 bases and the J segment 5 bases; nucleotides outside the gene matches: 2. Germline V lookup: CDR1 SGHNT, CDR2 YYREEE (reference sequence). Study-wide results and caveats: Because they were indistinguishable, some V segments, including TRBV6-2 and TRBV6-3, were excluded. CMV serostatus stood as the only immune exposure information on hand. Presence/absence comparisons presumed near-even sequencing depth among donors. Fewer N-insertions than the roughly 670-donor mean were reportedly shown by an Asian-associated ancestry cluster in a later analysis.

Both 60 Vbeta primers and 13 Jbeta primers went into the PCR. Using immunoSEQ multiplex PCR, the repertoire was profiled, and TCRdb retains in-frame clones only, with some absent. Of approximately 100,000 clones listed, about 81% were seen once; the top ten hold roughly a tenth. The TCR originated in a man aged 45-65 years in good health and CMV-seronegative. This chain connects TRBV5-4 to TRBJ2-1, with 10 bases lining up with TRBD2. Sequencing was performed on PBMCs. In DNA, the CDR3 is TGTGCCAGCAGCTATAGCGGGGGGCACAATGAGCAGTTCTTC. It translates to CASSYSGGHNEQFF.